This T cell receptor beta chain stems from a study of cytomegalovirus exposure and HLA in healthy donors. Both 60 Vbeta primers and 13 Jbeta primers went into the PCR. The method was immunoSEQ multiplex PCR; TCRdb's version includes in-frame clones alone and lacks a portion of them. In the table there are about 88,000 clones, 55% to 85% of which are singletons. The sequencing sample was made of PBMCs. The source of this sequence is a young woman in good health and CMV-seropositive.

Here the CDR3 reads CASTLSPRGNYGYTF. CDR3 DNA sequence: TGTGCCAGCACCCTATCCCCCCGAGGGAACTATGGCTACACCTTC. This chain joins TRBV6-5 and TRBJ1-2, with D unresolved. Between the trimmed V and J ends, which lost 7 bases and 2 bases, there was a span of 17 bases. This CDR3 spans 15 amino acids. Germline V gene sequence: CDR1 MNHEY, CDR2 SVGAGI.